The subject of this entry is one T cell receptor (beta chain). The data stem from a study of tumor-infiltrating lymphocytes in oesophageal squamous cell carcinoma. TCRdb ran MiXCR on the PCR reads and lists one entry per CDR3 protein. The sample holds around 22,000 distinct CDR3 sequences, around 34% seen once. This CDR3 is built from 17 residues. Germline assignment: CDR1 DFQATT and CDR2 SNEGSKA (reference sequence). J is TRBJ2-7 and V is TRBV20-1, with 14 bases fitting TRBD2. The J call may be incorrect, as the DNA end agrees better with TRBJ2-1. The clonotype originates from a female donor with esophageal squamous cell carcinoma. The sequencing sample was made of esophageal tumor tissue. The CDR3 reads CSAGPTSGRARGNEQFF. The CDR3 bases are TGCAGTGCTGGACCGACTAGCGGGAGGGCCCGGGGCAATGAGCAGTTCTTC.